This T cell receptor (beta chain) was sequenced in a study of CD8 T cells in Susac syndrome. Study in general: At blood draw, Susac syndrome patients were therapy-naive, on corticosteroids, or on intravenous immunoglobulin alone.

In Susac syndrome patients, recently defined diagnostic criteria for definite or probable disease were met. RNA totalling 0.5 to 1 ug underwent reverse transcription with random hexamers. TCRdb used MiXCR to reprocess the immunoSEQ multiplex PCR reads, holding one entry per CDR3 protein. The sample has about 180,000 distinct CDR3 sequences, over 90% seen once. Study conclusions and caveats: Clonal expansion did not appear in Susac syndrome CD4+ T cell repertoires.

Turning to this clonotype: Its antigen is not known.

Germline CDR1 MNHEY, CDR2 SMNVEV (reference sequence). The V gene end was trimmed by 4 bases and the J gene end by 4 bases; junction bases not matched to a gene: 10. The CDR3 runs 15 residues. This rearrangement joins TRBV27 to TRBJ2-7, with 7 nucleotides matching TRBD2. The specimen was CD4+ T cells from PBMCs. The clonotype originates from a human donor with Susac syndrome. The CDR3 bases are TGTGCCAGCAGTTCTAGCGGCCGCGAAGATTACGAGCAGTACTTC. Its translation is CASSSSGREDYEQYF.